The table lists the clone carrying this T cell receptor (beta chain) with many counts. Its antigen remains unknown. The sample belongs to a study of response to subunit inactivated influenza vaccine. The study, taken as a whole, reports: Few additional T cells are recruited per seasonal influenza vaccination, authors suggested.

CDR1 SGHAT and CDR2 FQNNGV come from the germline V gene. The CDR3 totals 14 residues. The trim removed 5 bases at V and 1 base at J, leaving 3 bases unmatched. TCRdb reanalysed the RT-PCR reads using MiXCR and keeps one entry per CDR3 protein. The top ten hold 10% of the sample, which has more than 550,000 distinct CDR3 sequences, about an eighth seen once. The chain is built from TRBV11-2 and TRBJ2-5; 8 nucleotides match TRBD1. The receptor was isolated from a middle-aged man who received an inactivated influenza vaccine. The sample in question was PBMCs from blood, obtained on the day of vaccination. CDR3 bases: TGTGCCAGCAGCCCCGACAGGGGCCAAGAGACCCAGTACTTC. It is translated as CASSPDRGQETQYF. Looking up the rest from reference TRBV11-2 and TRBJ2-5 gives the full variable domain: EAGVAQSPRYKIIEKRQSVAFWCNPISGHATLYWYQQILGQGPKLLIQFQNNGVVDDSQLPKDRFSAERLKGVDSTLKIQPAKLEDSAVYLCASSPDRGQETQYFGPGTRLLVL.